The 26 T cell receptor beta chains below come from one sample, sequenced in a study of T cell clusters in autoimmune cytopenias. TRB amplification used approximately 250 ng of peripheral blood genomic DNA. TRB rearrangements were amplified by touch-down multiplex PCR with mixed TRB-A/B primers. TCRdb reprocessed the multiplex PCR reads, keeping one entry per CDR3 protein, no DNA. Across about 6,000 distinct CDR3 sequences, the top ten clones capture approximately 5.4% of the sample. The sample taken for sequencing was peripheral blood. The receptors stem from a human donor with an autoimmune cytopenia or autoimmune hepatitis (not recorded which).

Judged by frequency, this clonotype is medium-sized. V gene TRBV18 combines with J gene TRBJ2-2. The CDR3 length is 16 residues. Germline V gene data show CDR1 as KGHSH and CDR2 as LQKENI. CDR3 residues: CASSPRLALNTGELFF.

The CDR3 loop reads CSASAGNSPLHF. This sequence joins TRBV20-1 and TRBJ1-6; the TCRdb call, TRBD1, lacks DNA for checking. Germline values: CDR1 DFQATT, CDR2 SNEGSKA (reference sequence). The CDR3 length is 12 residues.

This clonotype is deemed medium-sized by its frequency. The chain employs TRBV6-6 and TRBJ2-5; TCRdb calls TRBD2, which cannot be checked without DNA. CDR3 length: 14 amino acids. From germline, CDR1 is MNHNY and CDR2 SVGAGI (reference sequence). CDR3 residues: CASGPRAGGKTQYF.

This CDR3 reads CASSSGQGGTEAFF. V is TRBV6-5 and J is TRBJ1-1; TCRdb returns TRBD1, unconfirmable since there is no DNA. The germline CDR1 and CDR2 sequences are MNHEY and SVGAGI. The CDR3 covers 14 residues.

This clonotype shows up as medium-sized by frequency. The chain combines TRBV7-6 with TRBJ1-2; the TCRdb call, TRBD1, lacks DNA for checking. This CDR3 has 11 amino acids. Germline V gene sequence: CDR1 SGHVS, CDR2 FNYEAQ. This CDR3 is CAIGQADGYTF.

This chain connects TRBV20-1 to TRBJ2-6; TCRdb's assignment of TRBD2 cannot be checked, as there is no DNA. Per germline, CDR1 DFQATT and CDR2 SNEGSKA (reference sequence). The CDR3 is 19 amino acids. CDR3 sequence: CSARGGPPKTSLGANVLTF.

This clonotype is called medium-sized based on its frequency. The gene calls are TRBV5-1 and TRBJ2-7; the TCRdb call, TRBD1, lacks DNA for checking. There are 13 residues in the CDR3. Germline CDR1 and CDR2: SGHRS and YFSETQ. The CDR3 loop is CASRTGGGYEQYF.

Measured by frequency, this clonotype is medium-sized. The rearrangement joins TRBV7-9 to TRBJ2-5; the D call from TCRdb, TRBD1, cannot be confirmed without DNA. CDR3 length: 16 amino acids. Germline V gene lookup returns CDR1 SEHNR and CDR2 FQNEAQ (reference sequence). CDR3 protein: CASSRTRGGGLETQYF. The full variable domain, in which reference TRBV7-9 and TRBJ2-5 provide the parts outside the CDR3, is DTGVSQNPRHKITKRGQNVTFRCDPISEHNRLYWYRQTLGQGPEFLTYFQNEAQLEKSRLLSDRFSAERPKGSFSTLEIQRTEQGDSAMYLCASSRTRGGGLETQYFGPGTRLLVL.

The CDR3 protein is CASSDGGANEQFF. This rearrangement joins TRBV6-4 to TRBJ2-1; the D call of TRBD1 rests on TCRdb alone, since no DNA is present to check it. The CDR3 is 13 residues long. The germline V gene encodes CDR1 MRHNA and CDR2 SNTAGT.

This chain connects TRBV20-1 to TRBJ2-3; TCRdb names TRBD2, which stays unverified in the absence of DNA. In germline, CDR1 is DFQATT, CDR2 SNEGSKA (reference sequence). CDR3 length: 16 amino acids. This CDR3 reads CSAPRRLAGFTDTQYF.

This clonotype is called medium-sized based on its frequency. The chain uses TRBV5-1 and TRBJ1-2; the D call of TRBD1 rests on TCRdb alone, since no DNA is present to check it. From germline, CDR1 is SGHRS and CDR2 YFSETQ. The CDR3 runs to 13 residues. The CDR3 spells CASSDGTGKGYTF.

According to its frequency, this clonotype is medium-sized (0.01 to 0.1%). The chain combines TRBV7-6 with TRBJ2-7; without DNA, the TCRdb call of TRBD1 cannot be checked. Germline CDR1 is SGHVS and CDR2 is FNYEAQ. The CDR3 consists of 19 residues. The CDR3 protein is CASSPPGRTGGRLSYEQYF.

Its frequency marks this clonotype as medium-sized. The chain carries TRBV6-2 or TRBV6-3 and TRBJ2-1; checking the TCRdb D call of TRBD1 is not possible without DNA. The CDR3 is 12 amino acids. CDR1 MNHEY and CDR2 SVGEGT come from the germline V gene. The CDR3 loop reads CASIAPANEQFF.

The chain recombines TRBV6-5 with TRBJ2-5; absent DNA, TCRdb's TRBD2 call cannot be checked. CDR3 length equals 17 residues. Germline V gives CDR1 MNHEY, CDR2 SVGAGI. This CDR3 reads CASSDSTSGGSHETQYF.

By frequency, this clonotype registers medium-sized. The CDR3 sequence: CASSYMAGSTEAFF. V is TRBV6-5 and J is TRBJ1-1. CDR3 length equals 14 residues. Germline CDR1 reads MNHEY; CDR2 reads SVGAGI.

This clonotype ranks as medium-sized (0.01 to 0.1%) in terms of frequency. The rearrangement joins TRBV11-2 to TRBJ1-4; TCRdb proposes TRBD1, but this gene call is untestable without DNA. The length of the CDR3 is 18 residues. Germline assignment: CDR1 SGHAT and CDR2 FQNNGV. This CDR3 reads CASSLARLGQGGNEKLFF.

The chain uses TRBV7-2 and TRBJ2-2; lacking DNA, the TRBD1 call made by TCRdb goes unchecked. The germline CDR1 and CDR2 sequences are SGHTA and FQGNSA. The CDR3 has 17 amino acids. Here the CDR3 reads CASSLGGGRRRSGELFF.

Measured by frequency, this clonotype is medium-sized. The chain links TRBV15 to TRBJ1-1. Looked up from germline, CDR1 is LNHNV and CDR2 is YYDKDF (reference sequence). The CDR3 contains 12 residues. The CDR3: CATSRVVTEAFF. The variable domain in full, with the rest retrieved from reference TRBV15 and TRBJ1-1, is DAMVIQNPRYQVTQFGKPVTLSCSQTLNHNVMYWYQQKSSQAPKLLFHYYDKDFNNEADTPDNFQSRRPNTSFCFLDIRSPGLGDTAMYLCATSRVVTEAFFGQGTRLTVV.

The rearrangement links TRBV20-1 to TRBJ2-7; without DNA, the TCRdb call of TRBD1 cannot be checked. CDR1 and CDR2 from the germline V gene are DFQATT and SNEGSKA (reference sequence). This CDR3 has 13 residues. The CDR3 is CSAGEINTYEQYF.

The chain has TRBV7-2 and TRBJ2-1; with no DNA, the TCRdb D assignment of TRBD1 cannot be verified. This CDR3 comprises 17 residues. Looked up from germline, CDR1 is SGHTA and CDR2 is FQGNSA. This CDR3 is CASSSAPSVSSYNEQFF.

Frequency places this clonotype as medium-sized. This sequence joins TRBV5-4 and TRBJ2-7; TCRdb designates TRBD2, a call that cannot be tested without DNA. CDR1 is SGHNT and CDR2 is YYREEE in the germline V gene (reference sequence). CDR3 length: 13 residues. The CDR3 spells CASSHLADGEQYF.

Frequency places this clonotype as medium-sized. The chain carries TRBV6-5 and TRBJ2-1; TCRdb designates TRBD2, a call that cannot be tested without DNA. Germline lookup yields CDR1 MNHEY and CDR2 SVGAGI. This CDR3 region has 16 residues. CDR3 amino acids: CASSPRTSSGLNEQFF.

This clonotype ranks as medium-sized in terms of frequency. V is TRBV19 and J is TRBJ1-3. The germline V gene has CDR1 LNHDA and CDR2 SQIVND (reference sequence). The CDR3 has 14 amino acids. CDR3 sequence: CASSIDNSGNTIYF.

This clonotype is called medium-sized (0.01 to 0.1%) based on its frequency. The V and J genes are TRBV27 and TRBJ2-7; TCRdb returns TRBD1, unconfirmable since there is no DNA. The CDR3 loop spans 14 amino acids. CDR1 is MNHEY, CDR2 SMNVEV, per germline (reference sequence). CDR3 region: CASWGLLKPYEQYF.

The chain uses TRBV12-3 or TRBV12-4 and TRBJ1-3; TCRdb's assignment of TRBD1 cannot be checked, as there is no DNA. There are 17 residues in the CDR3. The CDR3 sequence: CASSLGRGGQSGNTIYF.

The J gene is TRBJ2-2, the V gene TRBV5-1. This CDR3 is built from 13 residues. From germline, CDR1 is SGHRS and CDR2 YFSETQ. CDR3 amino acids: CASSLDPTGELFF.